This is a list of T cell receptor beta chains from one sample in a study of cytomegalovirus exposure and HLA in healthy donors. TCRdb keeps only in-frame clones here, not all; method: immunoSEQ multiplex PCR. The table lists 55,000 to 70,000 clones, more than 85% of them singletons. Sequencing was carried out using PBMCs. Every receptor here comes from a woman aged 25 to 39 in good health and CMV-seronegative. The CDR3 runs from the conserved cysteine through the conserved F or W. The order of the fields is J gene, V gene, clone size, D gene, CDR3 DNA, CDR3 protein. A D gene is named only where the DNA matches it firmly. A clone size is listed for some rows: how often the clone was seen (once, few, many), or a class if it is expanded.

j_call: TRBJ1-1; v_call: TRBV27; clone_size: -; d_call: TRBD1; cdr3_nt: TGTGCCAGCAGTTACGGGACAGGGGGCACTGAAGCTTTCTTT; cdr3_aa: CASSYGTGGTEAFF
j_call: TRBJ1-2; v_call: TRBV7-9; clone_size: -; d_call: -; cdr3_nt: TGTGCCAGCAGCTGGGAGGACGGCTACACCTTC; cdr3_aa: CASSWEDGYTF
j_call: TRBJ1-1; v_call: TRBV4-1; clone_size: -; d_call: -; cdr3_nt: TGCGCCAGCAGCCAAGAGGTCGGGGGAGCTTTCTTT; cdr3_aa: CASSQEVGGAFF
j_call: TRBJ2-1; v_call: TRBV7-9; clone_size: -; d_call: -; cdr3_nt: TGTGCCAGCAGCTTAGACCTCGCGTCGGAGCAGTTCTTC; cdr3_aa: CASSLDLASEQFF
j_call: TRBJ1-2; v_call: TRBV5-1; clone_size: -; d_call: TRBD1; cdr3_nt: TGCGCCAGCAGCTCCACGACGGGACAGGGGCATGGCTACACCTTC; cdr3_aa: CASSSTTGQGHGYTF
j_call: TRBJ2-5; v_call: TRBV5-6; clone_size: once; d_call: -; cdr3_nt: TGTGCCAGCAGCTCTGCGGGGACTGCCGTTAAGTCGACCCAGTACTTC; cdr3_aa: CASSSAGTAVKSTQYF
j_call: TRBJ2-1; v_call: TRBV30; clone_size: -; d_call: -; cdr3_nt: TGTGCCTGGTCTAGGCAGGGGAATAATGAGCAGTTCTTC; cdr3_aa: CAWSRQGNNEQFF
j_call: TRBJ1-2; v_call: TRBV19; clone_size: -; d_call: -; cdr3_nt: TGTGCCAGTATTGGGCAGGAAGCTGGCTACACCTTC; cdr3_aa: CASIGQEAGYTF
j_call: TRBJ2-1; v_call: TRBV5-4; clone_size: -; d_call: -; cdr3_nt: TGTGCCAGCACTACAAAGCGGGCCACCCTTAACAATGAGCAGTTCTTC; cdr3_aa: CASTTKRATLNNEQFF
j_call: TRBJ2-7; v_call: TRBV9; clone_size: -; d_call: -; cdr3_nt: TGTGCCAGCAGCGGCGGGGACGGCTACGAGCAGTACTTC; cdr3_aa: CASSGGDGYEQYF
j_call: TRBJ2-5; v_call: TRBV7-3; clone_size: -; d_call: TRBD1; cdr3_nt: TGTGCCAGCAGCTGGACAGGGGGTCCGGGAGAGACCCAGTACTTC; cdr3_aa: CASSWTGGPGETQYF
j_call: TRBJ2-7; v_call: TRBV28; clone_size: -; d_call: -; cdr3_nt: TGTGCCAGCACAGGGAGGATTGACGAGCAGTACTTC; cdr3_aa: CASTGRIDEQYF
j_call: TRBJ1-1; v_call: TRBV9; clone_size: -; d_call: -; cdr3_nt: TGTGCCAGCAGCGTAGGAGGATGGGGGCAGGGAGGGGTGAACACTGAAGCTTTCTTT; cdr3_aa: CASSVGGWGQGGVNTEAFF
j_call: TRBJ2-5; v_call: TRBV18; clone_size: -; d_call: TRBD2; cdr3_nt: TGTGCCAGCTCACTTCTAGCGGGAGCCTGGGAGACCCAGTACTTC; cdr3_aa: CASSLLAGAWETQYF
j_call: TRBJ1-1; v_call: TRBV7-9; clone_size: -; d_call: -; cdr3_nt: TGTGCCAGCAGCTCCCTCTCGAACACTGAAGCTTTCTTT; cdr3_aa: CASSSLSNTEAFF
j_call: TRBJ1-4; v_call: TRBV9; clone_size: -; d_call: -; cdr3_nt: TGTGCCAGCAGCGAAGGGGGGGAGGGTTTTGGACTGTTTTTT; cdr3_aa: CASSEGGEGFGLFF
j_call: TRBJ1-2; v_call: TRBV15; clone_size: -; d_call: -; cdr3_nt: TGTGCCACCAGCGACCCGGGGACAATTCATCTCTATGGCTACACCTTC; cdr3_aa: CATSDPGTIHLYGYTF
j_call: TRBJ2-3; v_call: TRBV9; clone_size: -; d_call: -; cdr3_nt: TGTGCCAGCAGCGTACAGTCTGGCACAGATACGCAGTATTTT; cdr3_aa: CASSVQSGTDTQYF
j_call: TRBJ2-3; v_call: TRBV5-1; clone_size: -; d_call: TRBD1; cdr3_nt: TGCGCCAGCAGAACAGGGGGCTCGGCAGATACGCAGTATTTT; cdr3_aa: CASRTGGSADTQYF
j_call: TRBJ1-3; v_call: TRBV5-1; clone_size: -; d_call: -; cdr3_nt: TGCGCCAGCGCCAACGGCGAGGTTTCTGGAAACACCATATATTTT; cdr3_aa: CASANGEVSGNTIYF
j_call: TRBJ2-7; v_call: TRBV27; clone_size: once; d_call: -; cdr3_nt: TGTGCCAGCAGTTCCTCTTACTACTACGAGCAGTACTTC; cdr3_aa: CASSSSYYYEQYF
j_call: TRBJ2-1; v_call: TRBV27; clone_size: -; d_call: TRBD2; cdr3_nt: TGTGCCAGCAGTTCCGGGACTAGCGGGAGAGGGGCCTACAATGAGCAGTTCTTC; cdr3_aa: CASSSGTSGRGAYNEQFF
j_call: TRBJ1-3; v_call: TRBV7-9; clone_size: -; d_call: TRBD1; cdr3_nt: TGTGCCAGCAGAGGGGACTTTGGGCAGGGGGCACTCTCTGGAAACACCATATATTTT; cdr3_aa: CASRGDFGQGALSGNTIYF
j_call: TRBJ2-2; v_call: TRBV7-6; clone_size: once; d_call: TRBD1; cdr3_nt: TGTGCCAGCCGGGACAGCAGAACCGGGGAGCTGTTTTTT; cdr3_aa: CASRDSRTGELFF
j_call: TRBJ2-1; v_call: TRBV6-1; clone_size: -; d_call: TRBD1; cdr3_nt: TGTGCCAGCAGTGAAGCGCTACGGACAGGGCGGGATGAGCAGTTCTTC; cdr3_aa: CASSEALRTGRDEQFF
j_call: TRBJ1-3; v_call: TRBV6-6; clone_size: once; d_call: TRBD1; cdr3_nt: TGTGCCAGCAGTCCAGGGACAGACCGCTCTGGAAACACCATATATTTT; cdr3_aa: CASSPGTDRSGNTIYF
j_call: TRBJ1-5; v_call: TRBV7-9; clone_size: -; d_call: TRBD1; cdr3_nt: TGTGCCAGCAGCTTAGTCGTAATCGGGACAGGACATAGCAATCAGCCCCAGCATTTT; cdr3_aa: CASSLVVIGTGHSNQPQHF
j_call: TRBJ2-2; v_call: TRBV27; clone_size: -; d_call: TRBD2; cdr3_nt: TGTGCCAGCAGTCTAGCGGGAGCGAACACCGGGGAGCTGTTTTTT; cdr3_aa: CASSLAGANTGELFF
j_call: TRBJ2-1; v_call: TRBV4-2; clone_size: -; d_call: TRBD2; cdr3_nt: TGTGCCAGCAGCCCCTCTCCCAGGACTAGCGGCTACAATGAGCAGTTCTTC; cdr3_aa: CASSPSPRTSGYNEQFF
j_call: TRBJ2-7; v_call: TRBV5-1; clone_size: -; d_call: TRBD2; cdr3_nt: TGCGCCAGCAGCTTCGCGGGAGGGTACGGGGGTAAGCAGTACTTC; cdr3_aa: CASSFAGGYGGKQYF
j_call: TRBJ2-2; v_call: TRBV27; clone_size: -; d_call: TRBD2; cdr3_nt: TGTGCCAGCAGAACTAGCGGAGGGACCGGGGAGCTGTTTTTT; cdr3_aa: CASRTSGGTGELFF
j_call: TRBJ1-2; v_call: TRBV19; clone_size: -; d_call: -; cdr3_nt: TGTGCCAGTAGTACCCCTCGGTATGGCTACACCTTC; cdr3_aa: CASSTPRYGYTF
j_call: TRBJ2-5; v_call: TRBV7-3; clone_size: -; d_call: -; cdr3_nt: TGTGCCAGCAGCTTAACGTATAGCATCCAAGAGACCCAGTACTTC; cdr3_aa: CASSLTYSIQETQYF
j_call: TRBJ1-3; v_call: TRBV28; clone_size: -; d_call: TRBD1; cdr3_nt: TGTGCCAGCGAGACAGGGTTGGCAGGAAACACCATATATTTT; cdr3_aa: CASETGLAGNTIYF
j_call: TRBJ2-5; v_call: TRBV27; clone_size: -; d_call: TRBD2; cdr3_nt: TGTGCCAGCAGTTTAGGTCTAGCGGGAAGAGAGACCCAGTACTTC; cdr3_aa: CASSLGLAGRETQYF
j_call: TRBJ1-3; v_call: TRBV6-1; clone_size: -; d_call: TRBD1; cdr3_nt: TGTGCCAGCAGCCGGGACAGCGGAAACACCATATATTTT; cdr3_aa: CASSRDSGNTIYF
j_call: TRBJ2-1; v_call: TRBV7-6; clone_size: -; d_call: -; cdr3_nt: TGTGCCAGCAGCCCGCTCCTTTTTGAGGGCAATGAGCAGTTCTTC; cdr3_aa: CASSPLLFEGNEQFF
j_call: TRBJ1-2; v_call: TRBV28; clone_size: -; d_call: -; cdr3_nt: TGTGCCAGCAGTTTATCGGGTACAGGCTACACCTTC; cdr3_aa: CASSLSGTGYTF
j_call: TRBJ2-7; v_call: TRBV6-5; clone_size: few; d_call: -; cdr3_nt: TGTGCCAGCAGTTTGCGGACGGACTCGTACGAGCAGTACTTC; cdr3_aa: CASSLRTDSYEQYF
j_call: TRBJ2-1; v_call: TRBV4-2; clone_size: -; d_call: TRBD2; cdr3_nt: TGTGCCAGCAGCCAGGTGGGGACTAACAATGAGCAGTTCTTC; cdr3_aa: CASSQVGTNNEQFF
j_call: TRBJ2-3; v_call: TRBV30; clone_size: -; d_call: -; cdr3_nt: TGTGCCTGGAGTGGTATGACTGTAGCTTCGACAGATACGCAGTATTTT; cdr3_aa: CAWSGMTVASTDTQYF
j_call: TRBJ2-1; v_call: TRBV19; clone_size: -; d_call: TRBD2; cdr3_nt: TGTGCCAGTAGTAGAGGACCGGGACTAGCGGGAGAGGGCAATGAGCAGTTCTTC; cdr3_aa: CASSRGPGLAGEGNEQFF
j_call: TRBJ2-2; v_call: TRBV30; clone_size: -; d_call: TRBD2; cdr3_nt: TGTGCCTGGAGTGCCCGGACTAGCGGATACTTTACCGGGGAGCTGTTTTTT; cdr3_aa: CAWSARTSGYFTGELFF
j_call: TRBJ1-1; v_call: TRBV5-5; clone_size: -; d_call: -; cdr3_nt: TGTGCCAGCAGCCTGTTAGACACTGAAGCTTTCTTT; cdr3_aa: CASSLLDTEAFF
j_call: TRBJ1-2; v_call: TRBV20-1; clone_size: once; d_call: -; cdr3_nt: TGCAGTGCTCCAACCAGTTATGGCTACACCTTC; cdr3_aa: CSAPTSYGYTF
j_call: TRBJ1-1; v_call: TRBV30; clone_size: -; d_call: -; cdr3_nt: TGTGCCTGGGCAAAAAACCGGGACACTGAAGCTTTCTTT; cdr3_aa: CAWAKNRDTEAFF
j_call: TRBJ2-1; v_call: TRBV7-2; clone_size: -; d_call: -; cdr3_nt: TGTGCCAGCAGCTTAGTAGGGGCGTACAATGAGCAGTTCTTC; cdr3_aa: CASSLVGAYNEQFF
j_call: TRBJ2-7; v_call: TRBV7-9; clone_size: -; d_call: TRBD2; cdr3_nt: TGTGCCAGCAGCCCTAGTCATTCGGCGGGGGAGTACGAGCAGTACTTC; cdr3_aa: CASSPSHSAGEYEQYF
j_call: TRBJ1-5; v_call: TRBV11-2; clone_size: -; d_call: -; cdr3_nt: TGTGCCAGCAGCTTTGGCCAGGGGCATCAGCCCCAGCATTTT; cdr3_aa: CASSFGQGHQPQHF
j_call: TRBJ1-3; v_call: TRBV6-1; clone_size: -; d_call: TRBD1; cdr3_nt: TGTGCCATCTCCGTGGGACAGGGGGCTGGAAACACCATATATTTT; cdr3_aa: CAISVGQGAGNTIYF
j_call: TRBJ2-7; v_call: TRBV6-1; clone_size: -; d_call: -; cdr3_nt: TGTGCCAGCAGTGAAGCGCTTCTTCTAACCTACGAGCAGTACTTC; cdr3_aa: CASSEALLLTYEQYF
j_call: TRBJ2-3; v_call: TRBV18; clone_size: once; d_call: TRBD1; cdr3_nt: TGTGCCAGCTCACCGGGACAGTACACAGATACGCAGTATTTT; cdr3_aa: CASSPGQYTDTQYF
j_call: TRBJ1-2; v_call: TRBV5-1; clone_size: -; d_call: -; cdr3_nt: TGCGCCAGCAGCTTGGATGGCAGTACTAACTATGGCTACACCTTC; cdr3_aa: CASSLDGSTNYGYTF
j_call: TRBJ1-1; v_call: TRBV19; clone_size: -; d_call: -; cdr3_nt: TGTGCCAGTAGTAGCCAGGGTGTCAACACTGAAGCTTTCTTT; cdr3_aa: CASSSQGVNTEAFF